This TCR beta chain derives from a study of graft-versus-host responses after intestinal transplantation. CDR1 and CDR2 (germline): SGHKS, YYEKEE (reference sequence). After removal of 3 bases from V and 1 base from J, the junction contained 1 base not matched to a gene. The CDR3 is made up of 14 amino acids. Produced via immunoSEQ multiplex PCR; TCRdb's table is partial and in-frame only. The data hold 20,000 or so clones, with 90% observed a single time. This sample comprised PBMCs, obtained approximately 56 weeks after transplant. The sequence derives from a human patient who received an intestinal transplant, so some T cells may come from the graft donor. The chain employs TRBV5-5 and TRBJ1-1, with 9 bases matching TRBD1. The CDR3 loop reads CASSWTGENTEAFF. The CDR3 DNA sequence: TGTGCCAGCAGCTGGACAGGGGAGAACACTGAAGCTTTCTTT.